Following are 18 T cell receptor beta chains from one sample sequenced in a study of technical replicates of blood from a handful of donors. TCRdb's copy holds only in-frame clones and misses some; the assay was immunoSEQ multiplex PCR. The repertoire holds about 12,000 clones, with approximately 96% as singletons. Input material: PBMCs. These receptors were collected from a human donor in good health.

The V gene is TRBV10-2, the J gene TRBJ1-1; 9 nucleotides match TRBD1. This CDR3 region has 13 residues. With V trimmed by 6 bases and J by 1 base, 0 bases remained unmatched. CDR1 is WSHSY and CDR2 is SAAADI in the germline V gene. This chain's CDR3 is CASRDRGNTEAFF. The DNA of the CDR3 is TGCGCCAGCAGGGACAGGGGGAACACTGAAGCTTTCTTT.

This chain links TRBV13 with TRBJ2-5, with 9 bases identical to TRBD2. V was clipped by 2 bases and J by 4 bases; unmatched bases: 5. The CDR3 runs 15 residues. The germline V gene has CDR1 PRHDT and CDR2 FYEKMQ (reference sequence). Here the CDR3 DNA reads TGTGCCAGCAGCTTAAAACTAGCGGGTACAGAGACCCAGTACTTC. Amino acids: CASSLKLAGTETQYF.

This chain connects TRBV6-1 to TRBJ2-3; D gene ambiguous. Trimming left V 7 bases short and J 0 bases short, with 8 bases between. From germline, CDR1 is MNHNS and CDR2 SASEGT. The CDR3 is 13 residues long. CDR3 loop: CASTFFSTDTQYF. DNA for the CDR3: TGTGCCAGCACCTTCTTTAGCACAGATACGCAGTATTTT.

The chain couples TRBV11-3 to TRBJ2-1, with 10 bases fitting TRBD2. CDR1 SGHNT and CDR2 YENEEA come from the germline V gene. The CDR3 length is 16 residues. V shed 1 base, J shed 8 bases, and the junction held 8 bases outside the gene matches. CDR3: CASSLGLAGVLDEQFF. Written as DNA, the CDR3 is TGTGCCAGCAGCTTAGGGCTAGCGGGAGTTCTAGATGAGCAGTTCTTC.

The chain combines TRBV7-9 with TRBJ2-3, with 14 bases lining up with TRBD2. Per germline, CDR1 SEHNR and CDR2 FQNEAQ (reference sequence). Trimming cost V 2 bases and J 0 bases; bases outside gene matches: 4. The CDR3 sequence is 18 residues long. The CDR3 loop reads CASSLRLAGGPSTDTQYF. DNA of the CDR3: TGTGCCAGCAGCTTACGACTAGCGGGAGGGCCAAGCACAGATACGCAGTATTTT.

The rearrangement uses TRBV28 and TRBJ2-5; 9 positions match TRBD1. The CDR3 sequence is 15 residues long. Germline loops: CDR1 MDHEN, CDR2 SYDVKM. Trimming cost V 6 bases and J 1 base; bases outside gene matches: 6. For the CDR3, the DNA is TGTGCCAGCAGGACGGGACAGGGACTCCAAGAGACCCAGTACTTC. Encoded protein: CASRTGQGLQETQYF.

This sequence joins TRBV28 and TRBJ1-4; D might be TRBD1 (6 bases). V lost 3 bases and J 0 bases, leaving 11 bases between the germline ends. CDR1 is MDHEN and CDR2 is SYDVKM in the germline V gene. This CDR3 region has 16 residues. For the CDR3, the DNA is TGTGCCAGCAGTTTGGGGGGGACAACAACTAATGAAAAACTGTTTTTT. As protein: CASSLGGTTTNEKLFF.

J is TRBJ2-2 and V is TRBV19; D possibly corresponds to TRBD2 (6 bases). This CDR3 contains 15 residues. Germline CDR1 is LNHDA and CDR2 is SQIVND (reference sequence). V was clipped by 5 bases and J by 4 bases, with 14 bases between them. This CDR3 reads CASSGQRVGTGELFF. Here the CDR3 DNA reads TGTGCCAGTAGTGGGCAGCGGGTCGGCACCGGGGAGCTGTTTTTT.

The chain recombines TRBV4-1 with TRBJ2-5; TRBD2 matches at 7 bases. V lost 0 bases and J lost 5; bases outside the gene matches: 9. Germline V CDR1 and CDR2: MGHRA, YSYEKL. This CDR3 is built from 16 residues. The DNA for the CDR3 is TGCGCCAGCAGCCAAGACGGCGCGGGAGCGGGGGAGACCCAGTACTTC. Amino acid sequence: CASSQDGAGAGETQYF.

The chain links TRBV7-2 to TRBJ2-7, with D perhaps TRBD2 (6 bases). Germline CDR1 SGHTA, CDR2 FQGNSA. The V end was cut by 4 bases, the J end by 4 bases, with 14 bases between. This CDR3 is 14 amino acids long. This CDR3 is CASSSGTPGYEQYF. The CDR3 DNA is TGTGCCAGCAGCTCCGGGACTCCGGGGTACGAGCAGTACTTC.

CDR3 bases: TGCAGCGTAATGGAGGGTGGAAACACCATATATTTT. Its translation: CSVMEGGNTIYF. The chain combines TRBV29-1 with TRBJ1-3, with D hard to call. The CDR3 has 12 residues. Per the germline V gene, CDR1 is SQVTM and CDR2 is ANQGSEA. V gave up 6 bases and J gave up 3 bases, with 9 bases separating them.

The V call is TRBV7-8, the J call TRBJ2-7; D is unclear. Per germline, CDR1 SGHVS and CDR2 FQNEAQ. The V gene lost 1 base and the J gene lost 9 bases, with 16 bases spanning the gap. The CDR3 covers 14 residues. The CDR3 is CASSLEGVRLGQYF. The CDR3 nucleotides read TGTGCCAGCAGCTTAGAAGGAGTGAGATTGGGGCAGTACTTC.

The chain recombines TRBV6-5 with TRBJ2-5, with 7 positions matching TRBD1. Germline lookup yields CDR1 MNHEY and CDR2 SVGAGI. The CDR3 extends over 14 amino acids. Losses at the gene ends were 4 bases for V and 4 bases for J; bases not matched to a gene: 6. CDR3 sequence: CASSFGQARETQYF. The CDR3 DNA reads as TGTGCCAGCAGTTTCGGACAGGCTAGAGAGACCCAGTACTTC.

The chain has TRBV5-1 and TRBJ1-4; 7 bases fit TRBD1. The germline V gene has CDR1 SGHRS and CDR2 YFSETQ. The V and J ends lost 0 bases and 5 bases, in that order; junction bases with no gene match: 4. This CDR3 region has 15 residues. The DNA of the CDR3 is TGCGCCAGCAGCTTGGCCGCAGGGGGAAATGAAAAACTGTTTTTT. Amino acids: CASSLAAGGNEKLFF. The complete variable domain, with remaining parts taken from reference TRBV5-1 and TRBJ1-4, reads KAGVTQTPRYLIKTRGQQVTLSCSPISGHRSVSWYQQTPGQGLQFLFEYFSETQRNKGNFPGRFSGRQFSNSRSEMNVSTLELGDSALYLCASSLAAGGNEKLFFGSGTQLSVL.

This clone was observed once. The genes are TRBV30 and TRBJ2-1; D might be TRBD2 (6 bases). Trimming stripped 0 bases from V and 2 bases from J, with 17 bases between. CDR3 length: 17 residues. Per germline, CDR1 GTSNPN and CDR2 SVGIG (reference sequence). CDR3 in amino acids: CAWSVSGLGGAYNEQFF. In nucleotides, the CDR3 is TGTGCCTGGAGTGTATCAGGCTTAGGAGGGGCCTACAATGAGCAGTTCTTC.

The rearrangement uses TRBV6-1 and TRBJ2-1, with 13 positions matching TRBD2. Germline values: CDR1 MNHNS, CDR2 SASEGT. The CDR3 is 16 residues long. V lost 4 bases and J lost 8; bases outside the gene matches: 8. CDR3 bases: TGTGCCAGCAGTGGCCTAGGACTAGCGGGAGAACATGAGCAGTTCTTC. It encodes CASSGLGLAGEHEQFF.

The chain is built from TRBV7-9 and TRBJ2-7; 8 bases match TRBD2. The germline gives CDR1 SEHNR, CDR2 FQNEAQ (reference sequence). This CDR3 has 16 residues. The V gene end was trimmed by 1 base and the J gene end by 1 base; junction bases not matched to a gene: 6. The CDR3 spells CASSLGAGVWSYEQYF. The CDR3 coding sequence is TGTGCCAGCAGCTTAGGAGCGGGAGTATGGTCCTACGAGCAGTACTTC.

The rearrangement links TRBV10-1 to TRBJ2-7; 13 nucleotides align to TRBD2. In germline, CDR1 is WNHNN, CDR2 SYGVQD (reference sequence). The CDR3 runs to 17 residues. Germline trimming cut 0 bases from V and 3 bases from J; bases unmatched to any gene: 5. CDR3: CASSESGLAGILYEQYF. For the CDR3, the DNA is TGCGCCAGCAGTGAGTCGGGACTAGCGGGAATTCTCTACGAGCAGTACTTC.